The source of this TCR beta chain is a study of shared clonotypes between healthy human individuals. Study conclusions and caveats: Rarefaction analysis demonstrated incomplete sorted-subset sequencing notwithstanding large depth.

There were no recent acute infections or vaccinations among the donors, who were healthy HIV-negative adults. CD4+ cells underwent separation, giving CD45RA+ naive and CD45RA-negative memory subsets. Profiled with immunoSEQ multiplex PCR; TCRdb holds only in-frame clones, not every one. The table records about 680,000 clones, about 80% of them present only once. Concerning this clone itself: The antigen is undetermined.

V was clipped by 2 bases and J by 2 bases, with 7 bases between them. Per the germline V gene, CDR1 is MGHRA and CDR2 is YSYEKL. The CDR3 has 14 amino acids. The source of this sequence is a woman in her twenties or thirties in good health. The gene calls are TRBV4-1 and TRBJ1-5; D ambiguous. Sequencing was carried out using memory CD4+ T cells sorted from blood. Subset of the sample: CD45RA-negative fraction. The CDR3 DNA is TGCGCCAGCAGCCAAATCCTGGGCAATCAGCCCCAGCATTTT. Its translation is CASSQILGNQPQHF.